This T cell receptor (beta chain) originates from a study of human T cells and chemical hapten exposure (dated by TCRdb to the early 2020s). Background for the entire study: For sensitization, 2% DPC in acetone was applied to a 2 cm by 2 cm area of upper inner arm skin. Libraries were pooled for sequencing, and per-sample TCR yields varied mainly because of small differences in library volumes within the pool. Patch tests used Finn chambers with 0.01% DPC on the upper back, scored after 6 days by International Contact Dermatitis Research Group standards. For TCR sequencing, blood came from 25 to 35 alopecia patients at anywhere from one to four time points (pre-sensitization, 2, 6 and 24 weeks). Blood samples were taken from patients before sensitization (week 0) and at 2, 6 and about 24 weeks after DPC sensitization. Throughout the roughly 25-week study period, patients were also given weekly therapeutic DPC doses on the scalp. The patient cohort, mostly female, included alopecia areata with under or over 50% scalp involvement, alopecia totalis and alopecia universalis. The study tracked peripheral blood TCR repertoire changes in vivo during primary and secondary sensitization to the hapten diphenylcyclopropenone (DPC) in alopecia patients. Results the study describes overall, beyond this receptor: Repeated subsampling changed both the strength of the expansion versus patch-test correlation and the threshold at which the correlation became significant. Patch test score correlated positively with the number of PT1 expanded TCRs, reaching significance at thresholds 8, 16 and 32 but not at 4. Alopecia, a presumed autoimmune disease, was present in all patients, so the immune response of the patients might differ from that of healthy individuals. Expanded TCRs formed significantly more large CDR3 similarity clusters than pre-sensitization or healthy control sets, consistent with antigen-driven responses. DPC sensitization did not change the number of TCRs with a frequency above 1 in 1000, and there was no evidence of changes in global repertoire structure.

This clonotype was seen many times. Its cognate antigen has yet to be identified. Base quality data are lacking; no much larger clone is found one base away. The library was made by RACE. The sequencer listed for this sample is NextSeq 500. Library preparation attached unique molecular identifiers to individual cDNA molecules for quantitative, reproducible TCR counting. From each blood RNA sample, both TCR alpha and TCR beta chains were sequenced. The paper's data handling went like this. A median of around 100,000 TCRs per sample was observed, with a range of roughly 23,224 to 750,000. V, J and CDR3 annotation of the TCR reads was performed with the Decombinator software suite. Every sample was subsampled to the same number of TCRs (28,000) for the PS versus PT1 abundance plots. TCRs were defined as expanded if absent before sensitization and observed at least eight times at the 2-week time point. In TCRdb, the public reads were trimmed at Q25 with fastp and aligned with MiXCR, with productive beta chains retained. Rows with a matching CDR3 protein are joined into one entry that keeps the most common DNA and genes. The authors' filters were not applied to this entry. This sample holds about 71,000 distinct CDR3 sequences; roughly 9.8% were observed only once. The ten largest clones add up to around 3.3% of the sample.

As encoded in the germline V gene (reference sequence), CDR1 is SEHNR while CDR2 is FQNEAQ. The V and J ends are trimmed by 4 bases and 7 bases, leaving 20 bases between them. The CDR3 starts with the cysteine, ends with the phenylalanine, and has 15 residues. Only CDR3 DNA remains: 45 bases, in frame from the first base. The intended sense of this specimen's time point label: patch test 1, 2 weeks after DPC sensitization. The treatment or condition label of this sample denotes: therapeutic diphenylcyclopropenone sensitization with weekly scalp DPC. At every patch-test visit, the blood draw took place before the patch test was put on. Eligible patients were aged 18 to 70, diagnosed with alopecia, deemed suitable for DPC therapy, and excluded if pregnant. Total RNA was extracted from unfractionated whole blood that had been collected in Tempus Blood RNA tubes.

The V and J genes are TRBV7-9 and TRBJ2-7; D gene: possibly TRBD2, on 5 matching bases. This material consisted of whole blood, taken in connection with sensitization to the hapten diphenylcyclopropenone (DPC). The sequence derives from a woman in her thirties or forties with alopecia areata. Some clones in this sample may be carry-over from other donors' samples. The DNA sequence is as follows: TGTGCCAGCAGCTCCAGCGGAGGCTCCCTGAGGGAGCAGTACTTC. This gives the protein CASSSSGGSLREQYF.